This is a list of T cell receptor beta chains from one sample in a study of T cell repertoires in cytomegalovirus infection. From the reads, TCRdb called clonotypes with MiXCR, one entry per CDR3 protein. This table holds hundreds of thousands of distinct CDR3 sequences, 5% to 8.5% found once. Material for sequencing was PBMCs. These receptors were taken from a human donor in good health (CMV status not recorded). Some clones in this sample may be carry-over from other donors' samples. CDR3s include the opening cysteine and the closing phenylalanine or tryptophan. Fields, in order: J gene, D gene, V gene, clone size, CDR3 DNA, CDR3 protein. A D gene is named only where the DNA matches it firmly. Not every row has a clone size; where given, it reads once, few, many or a size class.

J: TRBJ1-2
D: -
V: TRBV7-2
size: many
DNA: TGTGCCAGCAGCCGCGGGGGGTCCGACTATGGCTACACCTTC
CDR3: CASSRGGSDYGYTF

J: TRBJ2-4
D: -
V: TRBV6-1
size: many
DNA: TGTGCCAGCAGTCTCAGGGCGATTCAGTACTTC
CDR3: CASSLRAIQYF

J: TRBJ1-1
D: -
V: TRBV20-1
size: many
DNA: TGCAGTGCTAGAGATTTCAGGGCGAACACTGAAGCTTTCTTT
CDR3: CSARDFRANTEAFF

J: TRBJ2-1
D: TRBD1
V: TRBV7-6
size: many
DNA: TGTGCCAGCAGCTCCCGGGACAGCTCCTACAATGAGCAGTTCTTC
CDR3: CASSSRDSSYNEQFF

J: TRBJ1-1
D: -
V: TRBV12-3/TRBV12-4
size: -
DNA: TGTGCCAGCAGGCCCATTTGGGGGCGCGGGGGGTTGGGCACTGAAGCTTTCTTT
CDR3: CASRPIWGRGGLGTEAFF

J: TRBJ1-1
D: -
V: TRBV6-2/TRBV6-3
size: many
DNA: TGTGCCAGCAGGCCAAGAGGTACTAACACTGAAGCTTTCTTT
CDR3: CASRPRGTNTEAFF

J: TRBJ2-2
D: TRBD2
V: TRBV10-1
size: few
DNA: TGCGCCAGCAGTGGCGATAGCGGGGGTGCGAACACCGGGGAGCTGTTTTTT
CDR3: CASSGDSGGANTGELFF

J: TRBJ1-4
D: -
V: TRBV28
size: many
DNA: TGTGCCAGCAGGTCCAATAGGGTCGAGGAAAAACTGTTTTTT
CDR3: CASRSNRVEEKLFF

J: TRBJ2-7
D: -
V: TRBV28
size: many
DNA: TGTGCCAGCACCCCGGAGGGCCAAGGAACCTACGAGCAGTACTTC
CDR3: CASTPEGQGTYEQYF

J: TRBJ1-1
D: -
V: TRBV7-9
size: many
DNA: TGTGCCAGCAGTTCCTCCCCCAACACTGAAGCTTTCTTT
CDR3: CASSSSPNTEAFF

J: TRBJ2-7
D: -
V: TRBV6-6
size: many
DNA: TGTGCCAGCAGTTACTCTGGACGGGTTAACTCCTACGAGCAGTACTTC
CDR3: CASSYSGRVNSYEQYF

J: TRBJ2-1
D: TRBD2
V: TRBV7-2
size: many
DNA: TGTGCCAGCAGCTCGGGACTAGCGGGGACGTACAATGAGCAGTTCTTC
CDR3: CASSSGLAGTYNEQFF

J: TRBJ1-4
D: -
V: TRBV20-1
size: -
DNA: TGCAGTGCCCTAGACGGGGTCGGGGCGGGAAAACTGTTTTTT
CDR3: CSALDGVGAGKLFF

J: TRBJ1-5
D: -
V: TRBV5-1
size: many
DNA: TGCGCCAGCAGCTTGCTTGGGGGCCCTAATCAGCCCCAGCATTTT
CDR3: CASSLLGGPNQPQHF

J: TRBJ2-3
D: TRBD2
V: TRBV9
size: many
DNA: TGTGCCAGCAGCGTAGGGACTAGCGGAGGAAGCACAGATACGCAGTATTTT
CDR3: CASSVGTSGGSTDTQYF

J: TRBJ2-3
D: -
V: TRBV10-3
size: many
DNA: TGTGCCATCAGTGATGGTCGGACTGGGACAGATACGCAGTATTTT
CDR3: CAISDGRTGTDTQYF

J: TRBJ1-2
D: TRBD1
V: TRBV7-2
size: many
DNA: TGTGCCAGCAGCTTAGGGGGACAGGGGGCGACGGTATATGGCTACACCTTC
CDR3: CASSLGGQGATVYGYTF

J: TRBJ2-3
D: TRBD2
V: TRBV7-2
size: many
DNA: TGTGCCAGCAGCTTTGGGCGGGGGGGCCGTGATACGCAGTATTTT
CDR3: CASSFGRGGRDTQYF

J: TRBJ2-3
D: TRBD2
V: TRBV10-3
size: many
DNA: TGTGCCATCAGTGACGGGACTAGATCCACAGATACGCAGTATTTT
CDR3: CAISDGTRSTDTQYF

J: TRBJ1-6
D: -
V: TRBV6-2/TRBV6-3
size: many
DNA: TGTGCCAGCAGTTACGTCAGGGGAAATTCACCCCTCCACTTT
CDR3: CASSYVRGNSPLHF

J: TRBJ1-1
D: -
V: TRBV6-5
size: many
DNA: TGTGCCAGCAGTTACGTCGGCGGCTCTGGGACTGAAGCTTTCTTT
CDR3: CASSYVGGSGTEAFF

J: TRBJ2-2
D: -
V: TRBV11-2
size: many
DNA: TGTGCCAGCAGCTTCTTTGCCGGGGTCAACACCGGGGAGCTGTTTTTT
CDR3: CASSFFAGVNTGELFF

J: TRBJ2-7
D: TRBD1
V: TRBV10-3
size: many
DNA: TGTGCCATCAGCCGAGGACAGGGGAGCTCCTACGAGCAGTACTTC
CDR3: CAISRGQGSSYEQYF

J: TRBJ1-6
D: TRBD1
V: TRBV10-3
size: few
DNA: TGTGCCATCAGCAGACAGGGGCCCCGTAATTCACCCCTCCACTTT
CDR3: CAISRQGPRNSPLHF

J: TRBJ2-7
D: TRBD2
V: TRBV20-1
size: many
DNA: TGCAGTGCTTCGAGCCTAGCGGGGGAAAGGAACGAGCAGTACTTC
CDR3: CSASSLAGERNEQYF

J: TRBJ1-2
D: -
V: TRBV25-1
size: many
DNA: TGTGCCAGCAGTGAATTGGTGGGATACTATGGCTACACCTTC
CDR3: CASSELVGYYGYTF

J: TRBJ1-6
D: -
V: TRBV6-2/TRBV6-3
size: many
DNA: TGTGCCAGCAGTCCTACGAGAAATAATTCACCCCTCCACTTT
CDR3: CASSPTRNNSPLHF